This T cell receptor (beta chain) was captured in a study of blood T cell repertoires in COVID-19 (dated by TCRdb to 2018 to 2021). Study-wide context: Samples from collaborators originated in the United States, Italy and Spain and spanned both the acute and convalescent phases of COVID-19. The samples were drawn from two sources: the first 160 participants of the ongoing ImmuneRACE study, and about 1,300 subjects contributed by 6 global collaborators. The sample metadata nearly always contained a de-identified subject ID, COVID-19 status, age in years and sex. The material from the prospective study consisted of cDNA or gDNA derived from T cells, B-cell-depleted T cells, or PBMCs. The repertoires were made available in a free public database intended to serve as a resource for research on the immune response to SARS-CoV-2. The dataset comprised deeply sampled blood TCRbeta repertoires from subjects exposed to, actively infected with, or recovered from COVID-19. HLA class I and class II types, where available, came from metadata supplied by the sample provider rather than from assay-based typing. Overall results and qualifications from the work: Clinical and demographic metadata were provided uncurated, with the amount varying by source and participant.

The germline V gene specifies SGHTA as CDR1 and FQGNSA as CDR2. The CDR3 runs 15 amino acids, cysteine and phenylalanine included. Only CDR3 DNA remains: 45 bases, in frame from the first base. Trimmed from V: 6 bases; trimmed from J: 0 bases; junction bases lacking a gene match: 6. Participants in the prospective study were aged roughly 18 to 95 years, lived in 20 to 30 United States geographic areas, and enrolled through a virtual design. In the prospective study, participants were assigned to cohorts based on the clinical history participants reported in a screening survey and a study questionnaire. Exposed participants had been in contact, within 2 weeks of entering the study, with a person who had a PCR-confirmed or clinician-diagnosed case of COVID-19. Each participant in the prospective study had whole blood, serum and a nasopharyngeal or oropharyngeal swab collected by mobile phlebotomists. Additional blood draws and questionnaires over an approximately 2-month period could optionally be provided by prospective study participants. Prospective study blood samples were shipped either frozen or at room temperature before DNA extraction.

TCRbeta CDR3 regions were amplified from genomic DNA using the immunoSEQ Assay, a bias-controlled multiplex PCR. Processing in the source paper ran as follows. Nucleated cell counts per sample were estimated from amplification of reference gene primers within the assay. To quantify the absolute abundance of each unique TCRbeta CDR3 rearrangement, sequence reads were collapsed and filtered. For each sample, productive Simpson clonality was calculated by taking the square root of Simpson's diversity index across productive rearrangements. TCRdb mirrors the immuneACCESS table, restricted to in-frame sequences. Some clones are absent from its copies; in checked studies, under half trace to an unresolved V gene, and the reason for the others is unknown. The DNA was the basis for D and trimming; V, J and clone size are from that table. The sample table holds about 350,000 clones, of which roughly 90% were seen once. Clones ranked in the top ten supply 0.95% to 1.1% of the sample.

Concerning this clone itself: There is no known antigen for this receptor. No qualities accompany the bases; no much larger clone lies one base away.

This TCR was recovered from a woman aged 30 to 39 who had been exposed to COVID-19. Here the chain combines TRBV7-2 and TRBJ2-3; 7 central nucleotides agree with TRBD1. Sequencing was carried out using PBMCs or T cells enriched from blood (not recorded which). The CDR3 region has the sequence CASRLWDSSTDTQYF. The sequence in DNA is TGTGCCAGCAGGCTCTGGGACAGTAGCACAGATACGCAGTATTTT.